The 5 T cell receptor beta chains below all came from one sample that was sequenced in a study of immune evolution from preneoplasia to lung adenocarcinoma. Profiling relied on immunoSEQ multiplex PCR, and the TCRdb table lists in-frame clones only, not all of them. The sample records around 16,000 clones, less than 90% being singletons. The sequencing sample was made of FFPE invasive lung adenocarcinoma tissue. The receptor set was obtained from a person between 65 and 80 years old with invasive lung adenocarcinoma.

This clone has just one count. The V gene is TRBV6-5, the J gene TRBJ1-2; D call uncertain. V lost 0 bases and J 6 bases, leaving 17 bases between the germline ends. The germline V gene has CDR1 MNHEY and CDR2 SVGAGI. The CDR3 sequence is 16 residues long. The CDR3 region has the DNA TGTGCCAGCAGTTACTCCCAAATTACACAGACGGATGGCTACACCTTC. It encodes CASSYSQITQTDGYTF.

The chain is built from TRBV18 and TRBJ2-2; tentative D call: TRBD1 (6 bases). The CDR3 spans 15 residues. The V end lost 1 base, the J end lost 3 bases, and 9 bases lay between the germline ends. CDR1 is KGHSH and CDR2 is LQKENI in the germline V gene. CDR3 protein: CASSPLQGHTGELFF. Here the CDR3 DNA reads TGTGCCAGCTCACCACTACAGGGCCACACCGGGGAGCTGTTTTTT.

The CDR3 DNA reads as TGTGCCAGCTCACCACGGACAGGGGGCGAAAAACTGTTTTTT. This encodes CASSPRTGGEKLFF. The V call is TRBV18, the J call TRBJ1-4; 11 positions match TRBD1. V gave up 1 base and J gave up 8 bases; unmatched junction bases: 0. Germline V gene sequence: CDR1 KGHSH, CDR2 LQKENI. This CDR3 contains 14 residues.

The V and J genes are TRBV23-1 and TRBJ2-7, with 12 bases lining up with TRBD1. TRBV23-1 is filed as an ORF, its function uncertain. The length of the CDR3 is 15 residues. The trim removed 2 bases at V and 7 bases at J, leaving 6 bases unmatched. Written as DNA, the CDR3 is TGCGCCAGCAGTCAACCGGGACAGGGGGCTGGGGAGCAGTACTTC. Its translation: CASSQPGQGAGEQYF.

The chain links TRBV6-1 to TRBJ2-3; 13 bases match TRBD2. The CDR3 totals 15 residues. The V gene's germline CDR1 is MNHNS and CDR2 SASEGT. V trimming: 8 bases; J trimming: 1 base; junction bases outside the gene matches: 3. CDR3 nucleotides: TGTGCCAGCCGTGGACTAGCGGGGGGCACAGATACGCAGTATTTT. Its protein product is CASRGLAGGTDTQYF.